The rows below give T cell receptor beta chains drawn from one sample of a study of beta chain features in type 1 diabetes. Sequenced by immunoSEQ multiplex PCR; TCRdb stores in-frame clones only, minus some. The sample lists under 350,000 clones; around 7.8% were seen once. The sequenced sample consisted of central memory CD4+ T cells from blood. Every receptor here comes from a woman aged 18-29 years in good health. The CDR3 runs from the conserved cysteine through the conserved F or W. The D gene is left open where the match is weak. Clone sizes are given selectively: once, few, many, or a class where the clone is expanded.

D	J	size	V	DNA	CDR3
NA	TRBJ2-5	few	TRBV29-1	TGCAGCGCCCAAGGGTCGGCGATCCAAGAGACCCAGTACTTC	CSAQGSAIQETQYF
NA	TRBJ2-3	NA	TRBV29-1	TGCAGCGTTGACTTGACAGGCCCTCTTCCAGATACGCAGTATTTT	CSVDLTGPLPDTQYF
NA	TRBJ2-3	few	TRBV6-1	TGTGCCAGCAGACGGGACTGGGGCACAGATACGCAGTATTTT	CASRRDWGTDTQYF
NA	TRBJ1-1	few	TRBV7-2	TGTGCCACAGCTCCTCATAACGGGGCAGGGACTGAAGCTTTCTTT	CATAPHNGAGTEAFF
NA	TRBJ1-5	NA	TRBV6-1	TGTGCCAGCAGCGAATCCCACATTTCTCATCAGCCCCAGCATTTT	CASSESHISHQPQHF
NA	TRBJ1-5	NA	TRBV2	TGTGCCAGCACCGTCCCCGGCGGCCAGCCCCAGCATTTT	CASTVPGGQPQHF
TRBD2	TRBJ2-1	NA	TRBV20-1	TGCAGTGGCGGGAGGGATGAGCAGTTCTTC	CSGGRDEQFF
NA	TRBJ2-7	few	TRBV5-6	TGTGCCAGCAGCCTAGGGCTCCCTTACGAGCAGTACTTC	CASSLGLPYEQYF
NA	TRBJ2-5	few	TRBV27	TGTGCCAGCAGTTTATCGATATCGTCGGGGTGGGAGACCCAGTACTTC	CASSLSISSGWETQYF
NA	TRBJ1-2	few	TRBV4-1	TGCGCCAGCAGCCCCAAAGGTGCAGGGAACTATGGCTACACCTTC	CASSPKGAGNYGYTF